These T cell receptor beta chains were read from a single sample in a study of CD8 T cells in Susac syndrome. A single record per CDR3 protein comes from TCRdb applying MiXCR to the immunoSEQ multiplex PCR reads. The sample yields some 100,000 distinct CDR3 sequences, 90% to 95% seen once. Material: CD4+ T cells from PBMCs. Every receptor here comes from a human donor with multiple sclerosis. Each CDR3 is given with its conserved first and last residue. The D gene is left open where the match is weak. Expanded clones are given a class, and other clones once, few, many or no size at all.

clone_size	j_call	cdr3_length	d_call	v_call	cdr3_aa	cdr3_nt
NA	TRBJ1-2	13	NA	TRBV6-5	CASIAASFDGYTF	TGTGCCAGCATTGCAGCTAGTTTCGATGGCTACACCTTC
NA	TRBJ2-5	14	NA	TRBV12-3/TRBV12-4	CASSLWGVDETQYF	TGTGCCAGCAGTTTGTGGGGGGTCGACGAGACCCAGTACTTC
NA	TRBJ1-5	14	TRBD1	TRBV29-1	CSVRQGRGNQPQHF	TGCAGCGTCAGACAGGGGAGAGGCAATCAGCCCCAGCATTTT
NA	TRBJ2-6	17	NA	TRBV6-1	CASITQRSASGANVLTF	TGTGCCAGCATCACACAGCGTAGCGCTTCTGGGGCCAACGTCCTGACTTTC
NA	TRBJ1-2	13	NA	TRBV4-1	CASSQVQGYGYTF	TGCGCCAGCAGCCAGGTACAGGGCTATGGCTACACCTTC
NA	TRBJ1-2	13	TRBD1	TRBV29-1	CSVDPTGGFGYTF	TGCAGCGTTGACCCGACAGGGGGTTTCGGCTACACCTTC
NA	TRBJ2-7	14	NA	TRBV20-1	CSASGGGLSYEQYF	TGCAGTGCATCGGGCGGGGGCCTCTCCTACGAGCAGTACTTC
NA	TRBJ2-2	12	NA	TRBV7-2	CASSFLAGELFF	TGTGCCAGCAGCTTTCTAGCCGGGGAGCTGTTTTTT
NA	TRBJ1-1	12	NA	TRBV7-9	CASSLGGGRAFF	TGTGCCAGCAGCTTGGGTGGGGGCAGAGCTTTCTTT
once	TRBJ1-1	12	NA	TRBV18	CASSPRGDEAFF	TGTGCCAGCTCACCCCGGGGAGACGAAGCTTTCTTT
NA	TRBJ2-3	14	NA	TRBV25-1	CASSDVLSTDTQYF	TGTGCCAGCAGTGACGTACTAAGCACAGATACGCAGTATTTT
NA	TRBJ1-1	12	NA	TRBV12-3/TRBV12-4	CASSSSWSEAFF	TGTGCCAGCAGTTCTTCATGGAGTGAAGCTTTCTTT
NA	TRBJ2-1	17	NA	TRBV4-1	CASSQELSQGGTDEQFF	TGCGCCAGCAGCCAAGAGTTATCGCAGGGGGGTACCGATGAGCAGTTCTTC
NA	TRBJ2-3	16	NA	TRBV4-1	CASSQVNLVSADTQYF	TGCGCCAGCAGCCAAGTGAATTTAGTTAGTGCAGATACGCAGTATTTT
once	TRBJ2-3	15	TRBD1	TRBV29-1	CSVEAGQGAPDTQYF	TGCAGCGTTGAAGCGGGACAGGGGGCCCCAGATACGCAGTATTTT
NA	TRBJ2-5	14	TRBD2	TRBV5-1	CASRQVAGTETQYF	TGCGCCAGCAGGCAAGTAGCGGGGACAGAGACCCAGTACTTC
NA	TRBJ1-3	13	NA	TRBV19	CASITDPGNTIYF	TGTGCCAGTATCACAGACCCTGGAAACACCATATATTTT
NA	TRBJ1-5	12	NA	TRBV7-2	CASSSREGPQHF	TGTGCCAGCAGCTCCCGGGAGGGACCCCAGCATTTT
NA	TRBJ1-5	14	NA	TRBV6-5	CASSSGYSNQPQHF	TGTGCCAGCAGTTCTGGTTATAGCAATCAGCCCCAGCATTTT
NA	TRBJ2-5	13	TRBD1	TRBV6-1	CASSLDRRETQYF	TGTGCCAGCAGTCTGGACAGGAGGGAGACCCAGTACTTC
once	TRBJ1-4	14	NA	TRBV2	CASIPTTLSEKLFF	TGTGCCAGCATCCCGACCACCCTTAGCGAAAAACTGTTTTTT
NA	TRBJ1-1	13	NA	TRBV5-1	CASSLEVRTEAFF	TGCGCCAGCAGCTTGGAAGTGAGGACTGAAGCTTTCTTT
NA	TRBJ1-2	14	TRBD1	TRBV29-1	CSVAHPGQGRGYTF	TGCAGCGTCGCACACCCGGGACAGGGAAGGGGCTACACCTTC
NA	TRBJ2-2	16	TRBD2	TRBV12-5	CASGLGEQGLAGELFF	TGTGCTAGTGGTTTGGGGGAGCAAGGACTAGCCGGGGAGCTGTTTTTT
NA	TRBJ1-3	14	NA	TRBV3-1	CATQQAFSGNTIYF	TGTGCCACCCAACAGGCCTTCTCTGGAAACACCATATATTTT
NA	TRBJ2-1	15	TRBD2	TRBV5-4	CASSLVAGGRNEQFF	TGTGCCAGCAGCTTGGTAGCGGGGGGGAGGAATGAGCAGTTCTTC
NA	TRBJ1-5	14	NA	TRBV11-2	CASSLEGSNQPQHF	TGTGCCAGCAGCCTAGAGGGAAGCAATCAGCCCCAGCATTTT
NA	TRBJ2-1	16	TRBD1	TRBV14	CASSQGRGLVFGEQFF	TGTGCCAGCAGCCAAGGCAGGGGGCTGGTGTTCGGTGAGCAGTTCTTC
NA	TRBJ1-1	13	TRBD1	TRBV10-1	CASSDPGQIEAFF	TGCGCCAGCAGTGACCCGGGACAGATTGAAGCTTTCTTT
NA	TRBJ2-2	15	NA	TRBV6-1	CASGDGTRIRGELFF	TGTGCCAGCGGGGACGGGACCCGGATTAGGGGGGAGCTGTTTTTT
NA	TRBJ2-1	15	NA	TRBV7-2	CASSPSGHQDNEQFF	TGTGCCAGCAGCCCATCGGGACATCAGGACAATGAGCAGTTCTTC
NA	TRBJ1-2	16	NA	TRBV3-1	CASSQDATVRNYGYTF	TGTGCCAGCAGCCAAGACGCGACAGTGAGAAACTATGGCTACACCTTC
NA	TRBJ2-5	14	NA	TRBV5-5	CASSLMMVQETQYF	TGTGCCAGCAGCCTCATGATGGTACAAGAGACCCAGTACTTC
NA	TRBJ1-2	14	NA	TRBV9	CASSGTGTPYGYTF	TGTGCCAGCAGCGGCACCGGGACACCGTATGGCTACACCTTC
NA	TRBJ2-2	16	NA	TRBV13	CASSLGGRVTTGELFF	TGTGCCAGCAGCTTAGGCGGGCGAGTTACCACCGGGGAGCTGTTTTTT
once	TRBJ1-2	13	NA	TRBV6-5	CASSYSADYGYTF	TGTGCCAGCAGTTACTCCGCAGACTATGGCTACACCTTC
few	TRBJ2-1	15	TRBD2	TRBV3-1	CASSLSGSSYNEQFF	TGTGCCAGCAGCTTAAGCGGGAGCTCCTACAATGAGCAGTTCTTC
once	TRBJ2-2	13	NA	TRBV12-3/TRBV12-4	CATTWLPTGELFF	TGTGCCACCACCTGGCTCCCCACCGGGGAGCTGTTTTTT
NA	TRBJ1-6	14	NA	TRBV7-8	CASSRDGYNSPLHF	TGTGCCAGCAGCCGGGACGGGTACAATTCACCCCTCCACTTT
NA	TRBJ1-1	13	NA	TRBV30	CAWELNRARQAFF	TGTGCCTGGGAACTTAACAGAGCACGTCAAGCTTTCTTT
NA	TRBJ1-4	15	NA	TRBV4-3	CASSQDAGIGEKLFF	TGCGCCAGCAGCCAAGATGCTGGGATCGGTGAAAAACTGTTTTTT
NA	TRBJ1-6	15	NA	TRBV7-8	CASSLQQGAHSPLHF	TGTGCCAGCAGCCTCCAACAGGGTGCCCATTCACCCCTCCACTTT
NA	TRBJ2-7	13	NA	TRBV20-1	CSPRDVLTYEQYF	TGCAGTCCTAGGGACGTATTGACCTACGAGCAGTACTTC
NA	TRBJ1-5	15	NA	TRBV4-1	CASSQDETGRQPQHF	TGCGCCAGCAGCCAAGATGAAACAGGGCGGCAGCCCCAGCATTTT
NA	TRBJ1-2	12	NA	TRBV20-1	CSARDLRGRYTF	TGCAGTGCTAGAGATCTAAGGGGGAGGTACACCTTC
once	TRBJ2-1	15	TRBD2	TRBV9	CASSVAGGSYNEQFF	TGTGCCAGCAGCGTAGCGGGGGGCTCCTACAATGAGCAGTTCTTC
NA	TRBJ1-4	16	NA	TRBV7-9	CASSLSYSATNEKLFF	TGTGCCAGCAGCTTATCCTACAGTGCAACTAATGAAAAACTGTTTTTT
NA	TRBJ2-1	16	NA	TRBV29-1	CSVQPRGGARWNEQFF	TGCAGCGTTCAGCCTAGGGGGGGGGCGCGTTGGAATGAGCAGTTCTTC
once	TRBJ2-7	15	NA	TRBV4-2	CASSQATGHNYEQYF	TGTGCCAGCAGCCAAGCTACGGGACACAACTACGAGCAGTACTTC